This T cell receptor beta chain was documented in a study of CD8+ T cells in alopecia areata. Study in general: For the treated group, dosing was oral tofacitinib at 5 to 10 mg twice daily. Regarding the study as a whole: Researchers reported that TCR sharing among patients proved less clear than in mice, possibly HLA-linked. Resident alphabeta T cells of normal skin are also sequenced in scalp samples.

Germline CDR1 and CDR2: LNHDA and SQIVND (reference sequence). The CDR3 has 18 residues. The V end lost 3 bases, the J end lost 0 bases, and 18 bases lay between the germline ends. RNA was extracted and reverse transcribed into cDNA as the sequencing template. Clones were read by immunoSEQ multiplex PCR, and TCRdb kept only the in-frame ones, dropping some. The table includes about 97,000 clones, 41% detected once. Note on this clone: Its antigen is as yet unknown.

The source is a human donor with alopecia areata. The sequenced sample was CD4+ T cells sorted from blood. J is TRBJ1-3 and V is TRBV19; D possibly corresponds to TRBD1 (6 bases). CDR3 protein: CASSIFTSTGSSGNTIYF. For the CDR3, the DNA is TGTGCCAGTAGTATCTTTACATCGACAGGATCCTCTGGAAACACCATATATTTT. Variable domain in full (rest from reference TRBV19 and TRBJ1-3): DGGITQSPKYLFRKEGQNVTLSCEQNLNHDAMYWYRQDPGQGLRLIYYSQIVNDFQKGDIAEGYSVSREKKESFPLTVTSAQKNPTAFYLCASSIFTSTGSSGNTIYFGEGSWLTVV.